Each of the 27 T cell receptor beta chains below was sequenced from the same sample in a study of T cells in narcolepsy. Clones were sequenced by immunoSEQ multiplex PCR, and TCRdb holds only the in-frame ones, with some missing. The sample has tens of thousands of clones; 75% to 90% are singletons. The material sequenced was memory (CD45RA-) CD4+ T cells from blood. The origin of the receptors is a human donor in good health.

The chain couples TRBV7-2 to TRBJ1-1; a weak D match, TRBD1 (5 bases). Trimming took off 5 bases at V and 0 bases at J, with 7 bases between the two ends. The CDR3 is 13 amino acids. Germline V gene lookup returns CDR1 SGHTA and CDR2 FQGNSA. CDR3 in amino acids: CASSRQLNTEAFF. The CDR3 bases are TGTGCCAGCAGCCGACAGTTGAACACTGAAGCTTTCTTT.

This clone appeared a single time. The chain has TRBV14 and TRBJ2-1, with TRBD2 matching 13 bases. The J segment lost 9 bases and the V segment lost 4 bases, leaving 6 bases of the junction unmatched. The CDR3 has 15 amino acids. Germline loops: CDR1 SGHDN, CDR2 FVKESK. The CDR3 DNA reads TGTGCCAGCAGCCGAGGACTAGCGGGAGTTGGTGAGCAGTTCTTC. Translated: CASSRGLAGVGEQFF.

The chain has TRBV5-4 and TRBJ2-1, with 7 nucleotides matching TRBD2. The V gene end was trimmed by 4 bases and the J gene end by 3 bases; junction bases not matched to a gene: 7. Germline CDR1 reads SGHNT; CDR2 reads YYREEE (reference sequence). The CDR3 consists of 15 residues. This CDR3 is CASSPLGGSYNEQFF. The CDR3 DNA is TGTGCCAGCAGCCCCCTGGGCGGGAGCTACAATGAGCAGTTCTTC.

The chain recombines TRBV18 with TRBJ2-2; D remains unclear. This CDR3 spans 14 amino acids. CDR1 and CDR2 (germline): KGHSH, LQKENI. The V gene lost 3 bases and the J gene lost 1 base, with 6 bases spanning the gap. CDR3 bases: TGTGCCAGCTCACCGTCAGGGAACACCGGGGAGCTGTTTTTT. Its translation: CASSPSGNTGELFF.

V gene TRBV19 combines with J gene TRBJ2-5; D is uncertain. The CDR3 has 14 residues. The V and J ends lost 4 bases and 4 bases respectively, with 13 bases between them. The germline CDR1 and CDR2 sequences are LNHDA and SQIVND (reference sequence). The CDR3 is CASSNFAVPETQYF. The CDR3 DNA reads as TGTGCCAGTAGTAATTTTGCGGTCCCAGAGACCCAGTACTTC. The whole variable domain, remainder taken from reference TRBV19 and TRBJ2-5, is DGGITQSPKYLFRKEGQNVTLSCEQNLNHDAMYWYRQDPGQGLRLIYYSQIVNDFQKGDIAEGYSVSREKKESFPLTVTSAQKNPTAFYLCASSNFAVPETQYFGPGTRLLVL.

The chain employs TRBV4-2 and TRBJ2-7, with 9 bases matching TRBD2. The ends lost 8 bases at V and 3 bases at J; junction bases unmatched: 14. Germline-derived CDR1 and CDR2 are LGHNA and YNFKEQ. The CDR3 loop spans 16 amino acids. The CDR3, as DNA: TGTGCCAGCCTGACTAGCGGAGGGGTAGGAAGCTACGAGCAGTACTTC. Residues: CASLTSGGVGSYEQYF.

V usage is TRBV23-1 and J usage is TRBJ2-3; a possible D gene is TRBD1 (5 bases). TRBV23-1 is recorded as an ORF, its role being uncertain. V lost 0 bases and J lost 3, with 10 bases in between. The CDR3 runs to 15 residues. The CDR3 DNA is TGCGCCAGCAGTCAATCTTGGGGCTGGACAGATACGCAGTATTTT. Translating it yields CASSQSWGWTDTQYF.

The chain's CDR3 is CASSLNRGQYYEQYF. The CDR3 nucleotides read TGTGCCAGCAGCTTGAATAGGGGACAGTACTACGAGCAGTACTTC. The chain combines TRBV5-4 with TRBJ2-7; the match to TRBD1 covers 7 bases. CDR1 and CDR2 (germline): SGHNT, YYREEE (reference sequence). The CDR3 sequence is 15 residues long. V shed 1 base, J shed 3 bases, and the junction held 7 bases outside the gene matches.

The CDR3 reads CASATLQRGTEAFF. The DNA of the CDR3 is TGTGCCAGCGCCACCCTTCAGCGGGGTACTGAAGCTTTCTTT. This chain links TRBV7-9 with TRBJ1-1; the D is unclear. Trimming stripped 8 bases from V and 5 bases from J, with 18 bases between. The CDR3 sequence is 14 residues long. CDR1 SEHNR and CDR2 FQNEAQ come from the germline V gene (reference sequence).

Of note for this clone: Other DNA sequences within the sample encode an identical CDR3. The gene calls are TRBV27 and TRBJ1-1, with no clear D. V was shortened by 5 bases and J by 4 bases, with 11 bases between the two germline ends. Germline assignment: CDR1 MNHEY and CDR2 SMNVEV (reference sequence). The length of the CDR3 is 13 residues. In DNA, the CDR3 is TGTGCCAGCAGTCGATCAATAAGCACTGAAGCTTTCTTT. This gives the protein CASSRSISTEAFF.

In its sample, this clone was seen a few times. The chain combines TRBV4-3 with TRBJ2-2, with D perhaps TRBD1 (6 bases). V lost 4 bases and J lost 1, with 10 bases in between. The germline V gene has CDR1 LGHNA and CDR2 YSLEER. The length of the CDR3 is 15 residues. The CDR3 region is CASSRTEQNTGELFF. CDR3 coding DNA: TGCGCCAGCAGCCGGACAGAACAGAACACCGGGGAGCTGTTTTTT.

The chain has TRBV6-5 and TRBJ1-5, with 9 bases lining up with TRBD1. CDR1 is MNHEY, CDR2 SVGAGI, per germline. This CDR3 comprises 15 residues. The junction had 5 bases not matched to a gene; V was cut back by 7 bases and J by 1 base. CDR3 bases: TGTGCCAGCACCCGGGACAGGGCCAGCAATCAGCCCCAGCATTTT. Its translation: CASTRDRASNQPQHF.

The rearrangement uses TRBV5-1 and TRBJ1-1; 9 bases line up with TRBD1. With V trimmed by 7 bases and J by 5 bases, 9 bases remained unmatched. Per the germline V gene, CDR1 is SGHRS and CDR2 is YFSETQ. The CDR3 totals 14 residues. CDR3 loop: CASSQPDRGTEAFF. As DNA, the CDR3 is TGCGCCAGCTCCCAACCCGACAGGGGGACTGAAGCTTTCTTT.

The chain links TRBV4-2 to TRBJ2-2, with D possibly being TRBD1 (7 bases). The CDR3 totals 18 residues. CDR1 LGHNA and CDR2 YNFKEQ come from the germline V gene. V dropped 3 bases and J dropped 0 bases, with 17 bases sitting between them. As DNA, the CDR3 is TGTGCCAGCAGCCAGCCCCTGTGGAGGGGGCCGAACACCGGGGAGCTGTTTTTT. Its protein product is CASSQPLWRGPNTGELFF.

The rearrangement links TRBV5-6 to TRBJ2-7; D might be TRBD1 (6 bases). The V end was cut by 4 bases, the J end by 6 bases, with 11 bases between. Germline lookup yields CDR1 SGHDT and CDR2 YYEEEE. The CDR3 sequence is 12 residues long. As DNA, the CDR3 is TGTGCCAGCAGCAACAGGGAGCGCGAGCAGTACTTC. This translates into CASSNREREQYF.

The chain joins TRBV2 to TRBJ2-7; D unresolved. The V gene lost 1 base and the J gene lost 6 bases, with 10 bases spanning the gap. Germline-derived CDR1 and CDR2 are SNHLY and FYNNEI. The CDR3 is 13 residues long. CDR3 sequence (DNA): TGTGCCAGCAGTGAAGAACGTTTCGCCGAGCAGTACTTC. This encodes CASSEERFAEQYF. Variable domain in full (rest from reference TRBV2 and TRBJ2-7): EPEVTQTPSHQVTQMGQEVILRCVPISNHLYFYWYRQILGQKVEFLVSFYNNEISEKSEIFDDQFSVERPDGSNFTLKIRSTKLEDSAMYFCASSEERFAEQYFGPGTRLTVT.

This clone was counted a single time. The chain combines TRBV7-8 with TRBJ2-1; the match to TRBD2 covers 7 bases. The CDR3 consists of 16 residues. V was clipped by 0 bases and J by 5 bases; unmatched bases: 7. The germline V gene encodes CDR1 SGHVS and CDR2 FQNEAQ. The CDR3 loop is CASSLADLAVNNEQFF. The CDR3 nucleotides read TGTGCCAGCAGCTTAGCGGACCTAGCGGTAAACAATGAGCAGTTCTTC.

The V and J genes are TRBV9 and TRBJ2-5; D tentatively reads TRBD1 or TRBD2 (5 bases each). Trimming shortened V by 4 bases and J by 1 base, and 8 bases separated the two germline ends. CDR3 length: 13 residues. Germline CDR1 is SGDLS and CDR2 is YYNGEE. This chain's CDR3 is CASSTGTQETQYF. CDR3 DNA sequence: TGTGCCAGCAGCACCGGGACCCAAGAGACCCAGTACTTC.

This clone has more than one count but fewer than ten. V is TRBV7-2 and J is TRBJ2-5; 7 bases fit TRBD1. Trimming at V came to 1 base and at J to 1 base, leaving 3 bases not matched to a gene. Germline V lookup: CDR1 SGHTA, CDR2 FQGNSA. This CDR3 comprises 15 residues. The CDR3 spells CASSLVDRSQETQYF. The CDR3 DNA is TGTGCCAGCAGCTTAGTGGACAGGAGCCAAGAGACCCAGTACTTC. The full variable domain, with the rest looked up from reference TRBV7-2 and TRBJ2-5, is GAGVSQSPSNKVTEKGKDVELRCDPISGHTALYWYRQSLGQGLEFLIYFQGNSAPDKSGLPSDRFSAERTGGSVSTLTIQRTQQEDSAVYLCASSLVDRSQETQYFGPGTRLLVL.

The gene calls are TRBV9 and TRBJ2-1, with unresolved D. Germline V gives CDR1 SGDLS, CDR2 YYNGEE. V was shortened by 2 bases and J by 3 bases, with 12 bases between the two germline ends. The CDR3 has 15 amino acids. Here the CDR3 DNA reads TGTGCCAGCAGCGTCGGTCTAGTATTCTACAATGAGCAGTTCTTC. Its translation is CASSVGLVFYNEQFF.

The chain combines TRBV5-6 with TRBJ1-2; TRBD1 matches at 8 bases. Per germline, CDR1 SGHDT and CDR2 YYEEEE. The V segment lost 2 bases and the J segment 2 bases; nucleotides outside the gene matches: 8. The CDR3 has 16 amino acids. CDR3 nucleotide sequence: TGTGCCAGCAGCTTTTTTCAGGGGGCGGTCAACTATGGCTACACCTTC. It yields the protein CASSFFQGAVNYGYTF.

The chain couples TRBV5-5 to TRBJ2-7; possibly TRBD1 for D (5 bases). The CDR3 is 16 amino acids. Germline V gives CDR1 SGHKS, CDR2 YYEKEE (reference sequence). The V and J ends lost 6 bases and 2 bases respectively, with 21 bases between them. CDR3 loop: CASTVTPSRQPYEQYF. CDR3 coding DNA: TGTGCCAGCACCGTAACCCCTAGTCGACAGCCCTACGAGCAGTACTTC.

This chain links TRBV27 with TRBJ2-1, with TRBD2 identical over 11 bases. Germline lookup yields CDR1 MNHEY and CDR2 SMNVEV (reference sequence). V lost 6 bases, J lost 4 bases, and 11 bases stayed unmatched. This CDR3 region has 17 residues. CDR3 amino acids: CASSLVASGRIYNEQFF. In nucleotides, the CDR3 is TGTGCCAGCAGCCTGGTGGCTAGCGGGAGGATTTACAATGAGCAGTTCTTC.

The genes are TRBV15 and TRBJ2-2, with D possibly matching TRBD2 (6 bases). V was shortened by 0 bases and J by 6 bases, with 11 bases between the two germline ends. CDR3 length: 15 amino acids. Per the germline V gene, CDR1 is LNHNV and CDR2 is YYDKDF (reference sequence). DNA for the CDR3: TGTGCCACCAGCAGAGATTTTTCGGGGGCCGGGGAGCTGTTTTTT. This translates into CATSRDFSGAGELFF.

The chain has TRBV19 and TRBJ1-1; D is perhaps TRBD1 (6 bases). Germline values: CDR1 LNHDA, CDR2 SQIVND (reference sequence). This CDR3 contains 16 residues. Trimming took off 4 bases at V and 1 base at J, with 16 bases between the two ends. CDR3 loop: CASSTVPGTQNTEAFF. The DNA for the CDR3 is TGTGCCAGTAGTACTGTACCCGGGACACAGAACACTGAAGCTTTCTTT.

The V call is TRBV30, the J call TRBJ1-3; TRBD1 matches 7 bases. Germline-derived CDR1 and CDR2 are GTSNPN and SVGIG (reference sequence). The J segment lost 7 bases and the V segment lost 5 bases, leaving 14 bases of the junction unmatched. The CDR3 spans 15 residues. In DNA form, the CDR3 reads TGTGCCTGGGACGGAGTAGGGGGCGGTAGGAACACCATATATTTT. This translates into CAWDGVGGGRNTIYF.

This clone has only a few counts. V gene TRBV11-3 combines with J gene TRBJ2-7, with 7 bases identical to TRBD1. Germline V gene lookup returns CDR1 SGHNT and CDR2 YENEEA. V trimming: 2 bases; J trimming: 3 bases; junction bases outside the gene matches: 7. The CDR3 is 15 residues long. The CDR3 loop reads CASSLSWDSDYEQYF. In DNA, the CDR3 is TGTGCCAGCAGCTTAAGCTGGGACAGCGACTACGAGCAGTACTTC.